Following are 20 T cell receptor beta chains from one sample sequenced in a study of blood T cell repertoires in COVID-19. TCRdb's table, derived via immunoSEQ multiplex PCR, lists solely in-frame clones and lacks some. The sample yields around 450,000 clones, approximately 90% seen once. The sample taken for sequencing was peripheral blood. These receptors all come from a woman in her twenties or thirties with acute or convalescent COVID-19.

This chain joins TRBV28 and TRBJ2-7; a weak D match, TRBD1 (5 bases). Trimming removed 5 bases at V and 6 bases at J, with 17 bases between. The CDR3 loop spans 14 amino acids. Germline CDR1 reads MDHEN; CDR2 reads SYDVKM. CDR3 loop: CASSDQGSVREQYF. The CDR3 DNA reads TGTGCCAGCAGTGATCAGGGATCGGTGCGCGAGCAGTACTTC.

The chain carries TRBV9 and TRBJ1-2, with 7 bases aligning to TRBD1. This CDR3 contains 16 residues. Germline V CDR1 and CDR2: SGDLS, YYNGEE. V was pared by 2 bases and J by 2 bases, with 9 bases of the junction left unmatched. The CDR3 nucleotides read TGTGCCAGCAGCGTCGCCCGGACAGGCGTGAACTATGGCTACACCTTC. Residues: CASSVARTGVNYGYTF.

The rearrangement joins TRBV18 to TRBJ1-3; D call uncertain. V was cut by 1 base and J by 0 bases, with 7 bases left in between. The CDR3 length is 15 residues. Germline CDR1 and CDR2: KGHSH and LQKENI. This CDR3 is CASSPRSVSGNTIYF. For the CDR3, the DNA is TGTGCCAGCTCACCACGGTCGGTCTCTGGAAACACCATATATTTT.

The V and J genes are TRBV5-6 and TRBJ2-2; no firm D call. V lost 4 bases and J 5 bases, leaving 12 bases between the germline ends. In germline, CDR1 is SGHDT, CDR2 YYEEEE. The CDR3 runs to 14 residues. The DNA for the CDR3 is TGTGCCAGCAGCCCGTACCTGAGGACCGGGGAGCTGTTTTTT. As protein: CASSPYLRTGELFF.

J is TRBJ1-1 and V is TRBV18; D not resolved. The CDR3 sequence is 15 residues long. Germline CDR1 is KGHSH and CDR2 is LQKENI. The ends were cut back, 4 bases at V and 3 bases at J, with 15 bases in the middle. The CDR3 region is CASSHSEARHTEAFF. CDR3 nucleotides: TGTGCCAGCTCACATAGTGAGGCAAGACACACTGAAGCTTTCTTT.

The chain links TRBV6-5 to TRBJ2-7, with 11 bases lining up with TRBD2. The CDR3 totals 16 residues. The germline gives CDR1 MNHEY, CDR2 SVGAGI. The V segment lost 4 bases and the J segment 3 bases; nucleotides outside the gene matches: 8. Here the CDR3 reads CASSSPTSGGHYEQYF. CDR3 coding DNA: TGTGCCAGCAGTTCGCCTACTAGCGGGGGCCACTACGAGCAGTACTTC.

The chain is built from TRBV30 and TRBJ2-2, with D unclear. Germline lookup yields CDR1 GTSNPN and CDR2 SVGIG (reference sequence). Trimming cost V 2 bases and J 5 bases, with 6 bases left between them. There are 12 residues in the CDR3. Here the CDR3 DNA reads TGTGCCTGGAGTTTACTTACCGGGGAGCTGTTTTTT. Amino acid sequence: CAWSLLTGELFF.

The chain uses TRBV24-1 and TRBJ2-7; 9 bases align to TRBD1. The V and J ends lost 4 bases and 3 bases, in that order; junction bases with no gene match: 9. The CDR3 covers 16 residues. Germline assignment: CDR1 KGHDR and CDR2 SFDVKD. The CDR3 nucleotides are TGTGCCACCAGTGAGGGGGGACAGGGAGGGAGCTACGAGCAGTACTTC. The encoded protein is CATSEGGQGGSYEQYF.

V and J are TRBV7-9 and TRBJ2-7, with a tentative D call TRBD1 (5 bases). Germline lookup yields CDR1 SEHNR and CDR2 FQNEAQ (reference sequence). This CDR3 contains 15 residues. Between the trimmed V and J ends, which lost 2 bases and 4 bases, there was a span of 15 bases. The CDR3 loop is CASSLTSGLAYEQYF. The CDR3 bases are TGTGCCAGCAGCTTAACGTCAGGGCTGGCGTACGAGCAGTACTTC.

The V gene is TRBV2, the J gene TRBJ1-1; TRBD1 matches 9 bases. The CDR3 extends over 14 amino acids. The J segment lost 3 bases and the V segment lost 6 bases, leaving 5 bases of the junction unmatched. Germline V lookup: CDR1 SNHLY, CDR2 FYNNEI. The CDR3 here is CASSWGQGDTEAFF. The CDR3 DNA is TGTGCCAGCAGCTGGGGACAGGGCGACACTGAAGCTTTCTTT.

The V call is TRBV6-5, the J call TRBJ2-5; 8 positions match TRBD1. This CDR3 has 14 residues. In germline, CDR1 is MNHEY, CDR2 SVGAGI. Unmatched junction bases numbered 9, after V lost 7 bases and J lost 5 bases. The CDR3 bases are TGTGCCAGCACCAACCCAGGGGGCGTTGAGACCCAGTACTTC. Translated, it gives CASTNPGGVETQYF.

CDR3 sequence reads: CASSRSARGWADTQYF. CDR3 DNA sequence: TGTGCCAGCTCACGTTCTGCCAGGGGGTGGGCAGATACGCAGTATTTT. The chain recombines TRBV18 with TRBJ2-3; 7 positions match TRBD1. Germline V CDR1 and CDR2: KGHSH, LQKENI. The V segment lost 4 bases and the J segment 4 bases; nucleotides outside the gene matches: 11. This CDR3 has 16 residues.

The V call is TRBV3-1 (or the pseudogene TRBV3-2), the J call TRBJ2-1, with 8 bases that match TRBD1. Germline lookup yields CDR1 LGHDT and CDR2 YNNKEL (reference sequence). The length of the CDR3 is 16 residues. Trimming removed 5 bases from V and 0 bases from J; junction bases left unmatched: 6. CDR3 sequence reads: CASSSPTGGSYNEQFF. CDR3 DNA: TGTGCCAGCAGCTCGCCTACAGGGGGCTCCTACAATGAGCAGTTCTTC.

The rearrangement uses TRBV10-2 and TRBJ1-1; TRBD1 matches at 8 bases. This CDR3 spans 12 amino acids. V gave up 4 bases and J gave up 7 bases; unmatched junction bases: 2. In germline, CDR1 is WSHSY, CDR2 SAAADI. CDR3 in DNA: TGCGCCAGCAGTGGGGACAGGAATGAAGCTTTCTTT. The encoded protein is CASSGDRNEAFF.

The J gene is TRBJ1-2, the V gene TRBV11-2; D may be TRBD1 (5 bases). Per germline, CDR1 SGHAT and CDR2 FQNNGV. Trimming took off 1 base at V and 3 bases at J, with 9 bases between the two ends. This CDR3 region has 14 residues. CDR3 region: CASSLAQTDYGYTF. CDR3 DNA: TGTGCCAGCAGCTTAGCCCAGACAGACTATGGCTACACCTTC.

This clone turned up a few times. The chain joins TRBV5-6 to TRBJ2-1; D is perhaps TRBD2 (6 bases). This CDR3 has 11 residues. Germline CDR1 is SGHDT and CDR2 is YYEEEE. Trimming shortened V by 4 bases and J by 9 bases, and 8 bases separated the two germline ends. The CDR3 region has the DNA TGTGCCAGCAGCGGGGAGGCTGAGCAGTTCTTC. Protein: CASSGEAEQFF.

This chain uses TRBV7-8 with TRBJ2-2, with TRBD2 matching over 10 bases. Looked up from germline, CDR1 is SGHVS and CDR2 is FQNEAQ. The CDR3 is made up of 16 amino acids. V trimming: 5 bases; J trimming: 1 base; junction bases outside the gene matches: 4. The CDR3 DNA is TGTGCCAGCAGCCATCCTAGCGGGGGGAACACCGGGGAGCTGTTTTTT. Its protein product is CASSHPSGGNTGELFF.

The chain has TRBV10-2 and TRBJ2-5; D gene uncertain. This CDR3 has 11 amino acids. Trimming removed 3 bases from V and 4 bases from J, with 3 bases in between. CDR1 is WSHSY and CDR2 is SAAADI in the germline V gene. CDR3 loop: CASSEAETQYF. The DNA of the CDR3 is TGCGCCAGCAGTGAAGCAGAGACCCAGTACTTC.

There are a few counts of this clone. The chain's CDR3 is CASSYSGDRPYEQYF. For the CDR3, the DNA is TGTGCCAGCAGTTACTCTGGCGACAGACCCTACGAGCAGTACTTC. The chain links TRBV6-7 to TRBJ2-7, with D maybe TRBD1 (5 bases). TRBV6-7 is treated as an ORF (open reading frame) with a function not yet certain. V lost 0 bases and J 2 bases, leaving 11 bases between the germline ends. The CDR3 length is 15 residues.

This chain links TRBV11-2 with TRBJ1-5; possible D gene TRBD1, 6 bases. This CDR3 is 17 amino acids long. CDR1 is SGHAT, CDR2 FQNNGV, per germline. V lost 4 bases and J 0 bases, leaving 16 bases between the germline ends. This CDR3 reads CASSWGRAGDSNQPQHF. CDR3 coding DNA: TGTGCCAGCAGCTGGGGGCGTGCAGGGGATAGCAATCAGCCCCAGCATTTT.